This section outlines one T cell receptor (beta chain) sequence together with its context. Its target antigen remains unknown. The junction differs from germline at one of its ends, possibly a read error. The protocol used for the library was 5' RACE. Instrument on record: NextSeq 500. The TCR library protocol attached a unique molecular identifier to each TCR cDNA molecule to allow correction of PCR and sequencing errors. Regarding the original processing steps: TCR identification, UMI-based error correction and CDR3 extraction were all carried out with Decombinator tools. Expanded TCRs were defined as those above a frequency of 2 per 1,000, corresponding to the top 1% of the tumor frequency distribution. Renyi diversity was calculated using the R vegan package after each repertoire was subsampled 100 times to 5,000 TCRs. CDR3 similarity networks were constructed using string-kernel similarity of amino acid triplets, with links drawn between CDR3s whose pairwise similarity was above 0.82. TCRdb's own reprocessing of the public reads used fastp at Q25 and MiXCR and kept productive beta chains. Merged by CDR3 protein, the rows form single entries marked with the most common genes and DNA. The V and J calls were not made by the authors but by TCRdb's processing. This sample is represented by 110,000 or so distinct CDR3 sequences; more than 10% of them were singletons. The biggest ten clones account for more than 20% of the sample.

The sample is drawn from a study of spatial heterogeneity in lung cancer (dated by TCRdb to the late 2010s). With respect to the entire study: The donors were more than 65 patients from the lung TRACERx cohort who had early-stage, untreated non-small cell lung cancer. TCR alpha and beta repertoires were quantitatively compared across multiple tumor regions, matched nontumor lung and blood in non-small cell lung cancer. Nonsynonymous mutation counts, determined by whole-exome sequencing of tumor tissue, were related to TCR repertoire features. Beta-chain transcripts were consistently detected in greater numbers than alpha-chain transcripts, which likely reflects a higher abundance of beta-chain transcripts. At surgery, around 200 tumor regions, 64 matched nontumor lung samples and 50 to 60 PBMC samples were TCR-sequenced for both alpha and beta chains. Follow-up PBMC samples were sequenced whenever the samples were available, and the median time to follow-up was approximately 2 years after resection. In the raw uncorrected reads, each unique combination of TCR and UMI appeared more than ten times on average. Results and caveats for the whole study, not just this receptor: Ubiquitous expanded tumor TCRs were detected in blood more often at tumor resection than at routine follow-up. Additional single-cell paired TCR alpha and beta sequencing was considered necessary to confirm, at a functional level, the hypothesis that regional TCRs recognize regional mutations. Only 14 patients were included in the comparisons of baseline and follow-up blood repertoires.

In light of the paper, this sample's time point label describes: blood at routine non-recurrence follow-up after resection. Without any cell sorting, TCR sequencing was performed on whole RNA extracted either from tumor and nontumor lung tissue or from cryopreserved PBMC samples. A patient was chosen for TCR sequencing only when enough RNA was available from at least two tumor regions. The material was PBMCs, obtained at follow-up. The receptor comes from a female donor with early-stage non-small cell lung cancer.

The bases read TGTGTCAGCAGCTTAGAGCGGGAGCAGTTCTTC. This translates into CVSSLEREQFF. The V and J genes are TRBV11-2 and TRBJ2-1; the D gene is perhaps TRBD2, from 5 matching bases. The CDR3 measures 11 amino acids from cysteine to phenylalanine. Only the CDR3 portion is preserved as DNA: 33 bases, with reading frame beginning at the first base. Sequences SGHAT (CDR1) and FQNNGV (CDR2) are obtained from the germline V gene.